This TCR beta chain was captured by sequencing in a study of blood T cell repertoires in COVID-19. Overall study: Specimens from acute and convalescent COVID-19 originated in the United States, Italy and Spain. The cDNA or gDNA used as material had been derived from T cells, B-cell-depleted T cells, or PBMCs.

Germline V gene sequence: CDR1 LGHDT, CDR2 YNNKEL (reference sequence). The J segment lost 4 bases and the V segment lost 4 bases, leaving 10 bases of the junction unmatched. This CDR3 contains 16 residues. In the original workflow: Quantification of nucleated cells was approximated via reference gene primer amplification. Produced via immunoSEQ multiplex PCR; TCRdb's table is partial and in-frame only. The DNA was the basis for D and trimming; V, J and clone size are from that table. This sample yields 100,000 or so clones, of which approximately 80% are seen a single time; around a fifth belongs to the top ten.

This chain links TRBV3-1 (or the pseudogene TRBV3-2) with TRBJ1-3, with 7 bases aligning to TRBD1. The sample was peripheral blood. This TCR derives from a man between 65 and 79 years old with active or convalescent COVID-19. CDR3 in amino acids: CASSLRLTGVGNTIYF. CDR3 nucleotides: TGTGCCAGCAGCCTCCGGCTTACAGGGGTCGGAAACACCATATATTTT.